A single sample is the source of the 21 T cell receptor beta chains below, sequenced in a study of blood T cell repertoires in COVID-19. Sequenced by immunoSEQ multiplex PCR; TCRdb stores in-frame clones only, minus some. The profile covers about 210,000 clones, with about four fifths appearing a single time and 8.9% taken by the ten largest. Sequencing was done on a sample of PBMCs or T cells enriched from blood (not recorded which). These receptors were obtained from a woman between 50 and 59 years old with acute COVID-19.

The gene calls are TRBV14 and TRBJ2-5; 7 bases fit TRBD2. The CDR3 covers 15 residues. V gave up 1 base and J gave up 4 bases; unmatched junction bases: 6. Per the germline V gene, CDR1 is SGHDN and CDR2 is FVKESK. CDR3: CASSQGSGLVETQYF. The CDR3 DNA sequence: TGTGCCAGCAGCCAAGGCTCTGGACTAGTAGAGACCCAGTACTTC.

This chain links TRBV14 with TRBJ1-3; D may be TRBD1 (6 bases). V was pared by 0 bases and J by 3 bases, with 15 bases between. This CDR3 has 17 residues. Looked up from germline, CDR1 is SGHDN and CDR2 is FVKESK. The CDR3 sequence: CASSQDFGGIGGNTIYF. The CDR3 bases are TGTGCCAGCAGCCAAGACTTTGGGGGCATTGGTGGAAACACCATATATTTT.

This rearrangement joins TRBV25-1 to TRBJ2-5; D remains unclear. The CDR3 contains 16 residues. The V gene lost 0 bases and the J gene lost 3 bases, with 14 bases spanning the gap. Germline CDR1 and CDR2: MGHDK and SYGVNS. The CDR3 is CASSEYGSPTKETQYF. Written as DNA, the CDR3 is TGTGCCAGCAGTGAATATGGCAGTCCCACCAAAGAGACCCAGTACTTC. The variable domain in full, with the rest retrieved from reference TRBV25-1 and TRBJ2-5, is EADIYQTPRYLVIGTGKKITLECSQTMGHDKMYWYQQDPGMELHLIHYSYGVNSTEKGDLSSESTVSRIRTEHFPLTLESARPSHTSQYLCASSEYGSPTKETQYFGPGTRLLVL.

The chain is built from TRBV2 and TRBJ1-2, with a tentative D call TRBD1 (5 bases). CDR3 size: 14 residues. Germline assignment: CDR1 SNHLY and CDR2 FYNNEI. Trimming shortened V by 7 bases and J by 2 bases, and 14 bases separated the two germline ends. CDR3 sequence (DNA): TGTGCCAGCATCCCGCGGGGCGGAAACTATGGCTACACCTTC. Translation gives CASIPRGGNYGYTF.

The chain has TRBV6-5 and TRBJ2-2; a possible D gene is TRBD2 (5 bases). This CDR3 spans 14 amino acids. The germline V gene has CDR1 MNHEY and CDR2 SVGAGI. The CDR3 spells CACRADLVSGELFF. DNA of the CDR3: TGTGCTTGCAGAGCGGACCTCGTTTCGGGGGAGCTGTTTTTT.

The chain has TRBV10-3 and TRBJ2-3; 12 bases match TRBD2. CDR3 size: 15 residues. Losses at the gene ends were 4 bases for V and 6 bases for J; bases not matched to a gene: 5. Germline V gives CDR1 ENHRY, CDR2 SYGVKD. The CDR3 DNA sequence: TGTGCCATCAGTGCTACTAGCGGGGGGAGGGATACGCAGTATTTT. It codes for CAISATSGGRDTQYF.

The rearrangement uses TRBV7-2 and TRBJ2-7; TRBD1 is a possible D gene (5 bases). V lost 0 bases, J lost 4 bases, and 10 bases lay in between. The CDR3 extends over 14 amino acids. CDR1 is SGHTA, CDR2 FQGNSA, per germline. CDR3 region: CASSLARQGYEQYF. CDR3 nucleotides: TGTGCCAGCAGCTTAGCGCGGCAGGGATACGAGCAGTACTTC.

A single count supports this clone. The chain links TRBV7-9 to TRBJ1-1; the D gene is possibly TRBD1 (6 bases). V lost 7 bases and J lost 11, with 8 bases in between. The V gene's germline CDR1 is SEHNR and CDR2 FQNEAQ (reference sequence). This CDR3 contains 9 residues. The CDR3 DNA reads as TGTGCCAGCAACAGGGACGCTTTCTTT. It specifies CASNRDAFF.

The CDR3 region has the DNA TGCGCCAGCAGCCCGTCCAGGGGGGTAAATCAGCCCCAGCATTTT. It is translated as CASSPSRGVNQPQHF. This chain connects TRBV4-3 to TRBJ1-5, with 7 bases that match TRBD1. The V and J ends lost 4 bases and 4 bases, in that order; junction bases with no gene match: 7. CDR3 length: 15 amino acids. Per germline, CDR1 LGHNA and CDR2 YSLEER.

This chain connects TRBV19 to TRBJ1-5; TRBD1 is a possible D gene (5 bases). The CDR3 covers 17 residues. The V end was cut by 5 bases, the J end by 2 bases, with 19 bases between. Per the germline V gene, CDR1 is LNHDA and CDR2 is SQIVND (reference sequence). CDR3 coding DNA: TGTGCCAGTAGTTCAAAGGTCAGGGAGGGAGGCAATCAGCCCCAGCATTTT. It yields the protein CASSSKVREGGNQPQHF.

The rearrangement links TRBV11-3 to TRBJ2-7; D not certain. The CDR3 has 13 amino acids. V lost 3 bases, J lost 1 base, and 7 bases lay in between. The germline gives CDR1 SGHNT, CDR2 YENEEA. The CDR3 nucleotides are TGTGCCAGCAGCTTTGAGGCGTCCTACGAGCAGTACTTC. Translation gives CASSFEASYEQYF.

DNA for the CDR3: TGTGCCAGCAGCTTAGGGCGGCCCGCTAACATTCAGTACTTC. Residues: CASSLGRPANIQYF. The V gene is TRBV13, the J gene TRBJ2-4; the D is unclear. V lost 0 bases and J 7 bases, leaving 10 bases between the germline ends. Germline CDR1 is PRHDT and CDR2 is FYEKMQ (reference sequence). The CDR3 is 14 amino acids.

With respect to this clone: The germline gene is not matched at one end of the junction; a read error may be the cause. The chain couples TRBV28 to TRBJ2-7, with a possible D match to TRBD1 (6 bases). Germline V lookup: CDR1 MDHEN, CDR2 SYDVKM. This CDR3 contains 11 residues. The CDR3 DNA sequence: TGTGCCAGCAGTTCTCCCGGACAGTTGAACTTC. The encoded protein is CASSSPGQLNF.

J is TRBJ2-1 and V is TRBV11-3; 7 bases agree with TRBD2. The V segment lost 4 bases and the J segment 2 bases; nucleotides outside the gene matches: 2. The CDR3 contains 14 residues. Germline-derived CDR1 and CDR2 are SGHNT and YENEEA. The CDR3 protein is CASSSRGTYNEQFF. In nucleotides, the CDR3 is TGTGCCAGCAGCTCGCGGGGGACCTACAATGAGCAGTTCTTC.

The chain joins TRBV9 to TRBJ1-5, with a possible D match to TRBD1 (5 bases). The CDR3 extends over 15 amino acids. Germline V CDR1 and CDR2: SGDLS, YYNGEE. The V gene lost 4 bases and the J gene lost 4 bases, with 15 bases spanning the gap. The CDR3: CASSSSGHTNQPQHF. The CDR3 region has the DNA TGTGCCAGCAGCTCTTCCGGACATACGAATCAGCCCCAGCATTTT.

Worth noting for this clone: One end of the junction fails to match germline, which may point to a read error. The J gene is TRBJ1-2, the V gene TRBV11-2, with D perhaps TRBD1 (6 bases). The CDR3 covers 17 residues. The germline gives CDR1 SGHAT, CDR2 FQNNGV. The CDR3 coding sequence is TGTGCCAGCAGCTTAGAGTCATTGGGGGCTATCCGGGCCCCGATTTACTTC. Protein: CASSLESLGAIRAPIYF.

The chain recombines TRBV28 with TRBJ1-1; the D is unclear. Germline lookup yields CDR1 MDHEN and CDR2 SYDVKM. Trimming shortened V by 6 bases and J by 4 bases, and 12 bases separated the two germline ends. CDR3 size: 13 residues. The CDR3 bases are TGTGCCAGCAGCCTAGGTAGTCGCACTGAAGCTTTCTTT. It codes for CASSLGSRTEAFF.

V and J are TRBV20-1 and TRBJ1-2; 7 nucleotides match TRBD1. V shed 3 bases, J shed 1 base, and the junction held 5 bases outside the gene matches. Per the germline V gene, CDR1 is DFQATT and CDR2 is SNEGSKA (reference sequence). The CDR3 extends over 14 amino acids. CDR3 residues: CSASAHRGNYGYTF. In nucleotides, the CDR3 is TGCAGTGCTAGTGCCCACAGGGGTAACTATGGCTACACCTTC.

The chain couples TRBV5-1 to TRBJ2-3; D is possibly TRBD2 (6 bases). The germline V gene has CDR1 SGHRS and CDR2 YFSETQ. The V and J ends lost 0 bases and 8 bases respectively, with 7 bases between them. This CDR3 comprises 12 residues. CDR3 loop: CASSLAGGTQYF. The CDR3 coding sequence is TGCGCCAGCAGCTTGGCCGGGGGTACGCAGTATTTT.

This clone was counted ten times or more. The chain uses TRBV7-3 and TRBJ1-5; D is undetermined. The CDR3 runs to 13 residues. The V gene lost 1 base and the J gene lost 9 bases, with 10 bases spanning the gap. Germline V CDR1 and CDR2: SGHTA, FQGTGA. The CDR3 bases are TGTGCCAGCAGCTTAAGTCCCGGTGGGCCCCAGCATTTT. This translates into CASSLSPGGPQHF. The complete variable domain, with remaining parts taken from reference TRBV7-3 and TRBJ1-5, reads GAGVSQTPSNKVTEKGKYVELRCDPISGHTALYWYRQSLGQGPEFLIYFQGTGAADDSGLPNDRFFAVRPEGSVSTLKIQRTERGDSAVYLCASSLSPGGPQHFGDGTRLSIL.

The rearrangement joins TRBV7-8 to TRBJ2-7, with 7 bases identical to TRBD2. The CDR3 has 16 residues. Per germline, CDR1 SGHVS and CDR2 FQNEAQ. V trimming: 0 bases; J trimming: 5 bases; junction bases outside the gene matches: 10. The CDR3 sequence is CASSLAVWASGNEQYF. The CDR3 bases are TGTGCCAGCAGCTTAGCGGTCTGGGCTAGCGGAAACGAGCAGTACTTC.